This TCR beta chain was recovered during a study of neurological immune-mediated disorders. Study findings and constraints: The greatest TCR clonal expansion appeared in HTLV-1-associated myelopathy and the smallest, falling below healthy controls, in multiple sclerosis.

The method for making cDNA was 5'RACE, and it used 10-nucleotide random UMIs. MiXCR was run by TCRdb on the 5' RACE reads, yielding one entry per CDR3 protein. The sample has roughly 32,000 distinct CDR3 sequences; roughly 14% are singletons. This clonotype was detected ten times or more. Its cognate antigen is unknown. The group of healthy controls was made up of people who were blood bank volunteers in Maryland, USA. The study built unsorted libraries from 2 million PBMCs kept at -80 C. Germline V gene sequence: CDR1 SGHRS, CDR2 YFSETQ. The CDR3 consists of 14 residues. Germline trimming cut 6 bases from V and 4 bases from J; bases unmatched to any gene: 7.

Sequenced material: PBMCs. The chain carries TRBV5-1 and TRBJ1-1; 9 nucleotides line up with TRBD1. This TCR came from a man aged 65 to 79 in good health. The chain's CDR3 is CASMRTGEGTEAFF. CDR3 nucleotides: TGCGCCAGCATGAGGACAGGGGAAGGCACTGAAGCTTTCTTT.